This T cell receptor (beta chain) was observed in a study of Ad26.COV2.S vaccination and SARS-CoV-2 variants. Libraries were prepared by immunoSEQ multiplex PCR; TCRdb keeps only in-frame clonotypes and omits some of them. The sample yields 300,000 to 400,000 clones, roughly 84% seen once. This clone was observed once. The germline V gene has CDR1 SEHNR and CDR2 FQNEAQ (reference sequence). Trimming removed 5 bases from V and 2 bases from J; junction bases left unmatched: 7. The CDR3 is made up of 15 amino acids. The treatment was: approximately 18 received Ad26.COV2.S at low or high dose, single or two shots; several received placebo; per-sample allocation not given. Samples were taken on day 63 after the first vaccine or placebo injection.

The chain carries TRBV7-9 and TRBJ2-3; 7 bases align to TRBD1. Sequences were derived from peripheral blood, sampled in a trial of Ad26.COV2.S vaccine versus placebo. The sequence derives from a person between 18 and 65 years old who received the Ad26.COV2.S COVID-19 vaccine or a placebo. CDR3 in DNA: TGTGCCAGCAGCCCTAGAGGGACAGCCACAGATACGCAGTATTTT. It translates to CASSPRGTATDTQYF.